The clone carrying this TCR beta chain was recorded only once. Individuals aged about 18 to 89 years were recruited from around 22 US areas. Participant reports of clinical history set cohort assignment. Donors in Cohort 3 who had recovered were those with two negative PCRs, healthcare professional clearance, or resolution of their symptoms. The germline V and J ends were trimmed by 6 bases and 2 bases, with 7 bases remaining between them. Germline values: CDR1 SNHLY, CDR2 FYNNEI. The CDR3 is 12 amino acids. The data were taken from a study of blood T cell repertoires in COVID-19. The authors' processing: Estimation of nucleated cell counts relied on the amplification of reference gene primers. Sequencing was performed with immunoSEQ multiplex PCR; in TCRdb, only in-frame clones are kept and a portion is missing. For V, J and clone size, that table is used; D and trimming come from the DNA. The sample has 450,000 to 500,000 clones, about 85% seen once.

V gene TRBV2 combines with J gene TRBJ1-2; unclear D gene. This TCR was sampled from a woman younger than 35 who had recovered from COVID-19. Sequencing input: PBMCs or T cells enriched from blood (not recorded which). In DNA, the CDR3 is TGTGCCAGCAGCCGGGAGAACTATGGCTACACCTTC. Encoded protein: CASSRENYGYTF.